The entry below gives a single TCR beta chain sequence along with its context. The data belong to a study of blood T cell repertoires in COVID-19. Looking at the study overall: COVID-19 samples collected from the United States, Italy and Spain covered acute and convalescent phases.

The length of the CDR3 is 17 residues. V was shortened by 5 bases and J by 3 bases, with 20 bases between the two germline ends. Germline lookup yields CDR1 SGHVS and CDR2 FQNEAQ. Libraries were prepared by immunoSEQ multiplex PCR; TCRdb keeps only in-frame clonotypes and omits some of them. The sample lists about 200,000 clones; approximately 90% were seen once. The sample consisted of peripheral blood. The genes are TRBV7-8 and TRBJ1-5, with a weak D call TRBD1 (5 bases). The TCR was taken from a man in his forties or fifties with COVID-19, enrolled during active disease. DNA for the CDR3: TGTGCCAGCAGCGTCCAATCAGTCGGGGGGTACAATCAGCCCCAGCATTTT. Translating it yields CASSVQSVGGYNQPQHF.